This entry describes one T cell receptor beta chain. This CDR3 is 14 amino acids long. Trimming pared 6 bases from V and 7 bases from J, leaving 16 bases between. CDR1 and CDR2 from the germline V gene are LGHNA and YSLEER. Assay used: immunoSEQ multiplex PCR; TCRdb lists only in-frame clones, some missing. This table holds 110,000 or so clones, roughly nine tenths found once. These data come from a study of T cell responses to AZD1222 COVID-19 vaccine. The origin of this receptor is an adult who received the AZD1222 COVID-19 vaccine. The chain combines TRBV4-3 with TRBJ1-5, with unresolved D. The sample here was peripheral blood, taken 28 days after the second AZD1222 dose. CDR3 protein: CASSPDVFDQPQHF. The CDR3 bases are TGCGCCAGCAGTCCGGACGTTTTTGACCAGCCCCAGCATTTT.